Listed below are T cell receptor beta chains from one sample, sequenced in a study of identical twins' blood T cells. TCRdb processed the 5' RACE reads anew with MiXCR; each CDR3 protein has one entry. Counted here are hundreds of thousands of distinct CDR3 sequences, about 28% occurring once; the ten biggest clones make up about 6%. Sequenced input: PBMCs. These receptors all stem from a woman aged 18 to 55 in good health. Each CDR3 is given with its conserved first and last residue. A D gene is named only where the DNA matches it firmly. Expanded clones get a size class; other rows say once, few or many, or leave the size out.

clone_size v_call d_call cdr3_aa
NA TRBV20-1 NA CSARGGIETQYF
few TRBV19 NA CASSILFLGTGELFF
few TRBV7-2 NA CASSLRSEFSYEQYF
few TRBV6-6 NA CAHTGSRGGFGTEAFF
NA TRBV6-5 NA CASGVSSPSYNEQFF
NA TRBV7-2 NA CASKVEGLNTEAFF
NA TRBV20-1 NA CSAYFSQETQYF
few TRBV12-3/TRBV12-4 NA CASSFPPDVEQFF
few TRBV2 NA CASEFYNEQFF
NA TRBV7-9 NA CASSTGRNTEAFF
few TRBV29-1 TRBD2 CSVEGLATQETQYF
few TRBV7-9 NA CASSLLERYEQYF
few TRBV12-5 NA CASGFDYNEQFF
NA TRBV12-3/TRBV12-4 NA CASSSLGPSSYNEQFF
many TRBV20-1 NA CSARDGGGGTEAFF
NA TRBV7-9 NA CASILDAGFDGYTF
few TRBV20-1 NA CSVLVSGNTIYF
few TRBV29-1 TRBD2 CSVEYGTSGRSYNEQFF
NA TRBV18 NA CASSPPSSWGTEAFF
NA TRBV7-9 NA CASSIPLVPLHF
NA TRBV20-1 NA CSASSGMGNQPQHF
few TRBV5-1 NA CASSARTESYGYTF
few TRBV19 NA CASSLKTGTNYGYTF
NA TRBV2 NA CASSEQGQNYEQYF
many TRBV29-1 NA CSVTLNTEAFF
few TRBV5-6 NA CASSLSLTYDNYGYTF
many TRBV12-3/TRBV12-4 NA CASSPVITEAFF
once TRBV9 NA CASSVQQGSYNEQFF
NA TRBV27 NA CASSFVAANTGELFF
NA TRBV21-1 NA CASSKVTSGSYNEQFF
NA TRBV24-1 NA CATSDPIPTGSENQPQHF
NA TRBV7-8 NA CASRGLGPDTEAFF
NA TRBV29-1 NA CSVESQDTQYF